These 18 T cell receptor beta chains were all obtained from the same sample, sequenced in a study of cytomegalovirus exposure and HLA in healthy donors (dated by TCRdb to between 2016 and 2019). Libraries were prepared through the immunoSEQ multiplex PCR assay. What TCRdb holds here is the immuneACCESS table cut down to in-frame rearrangements. Part of the clones is not present; checked against another copy, under half of the missing clones reflect an unresolved V gene, and the others are unexplained. The sample contains approximately 160,000 clones, almost 85% of them found a single time. Clones ranked in the top ten supply roughly a tenth of the sample. The sample consisted of PBMCs. These receptors originate from a man younger than 45 in good health and CMV-seropositive.

Turning to this clone: Other DNA sequences within the sample encode an identical CDR3. This rearrangement joins TRBV28 to TRBJ1-5; the D gene is possibly TRBD1 (5 bases). Trimming stripped 2 bases from V and 1 base from J, with 6 bases between. CDR3 length: 14 residues. Germline V CDR1 and CDR2: MDHEN, SYDVKM. The CDR3 sequence is CASSLGGSNQPQHF. DNA for the CDR3: TGTGCCAGCAGTTTAGGGGGGAGCAATCAGCCCCAGCATTTT.

This chain joins TRBV7-3 and TRBJ2-3; 12 bases agree with TRBD2. The CDR3 is 14 amino acids. Germline trimming cut 4 bases from V and 11 bases from J; bases unmatched to any gene: 7. Germline CDR1 and CDR2: SGHTA and FQGTGA. CDR3 region: CASSSPGLAGRQYF. In DNA, the CDR3 is TGTGCCAGCAGCTCTCCCGGACTAGCGGGGAGGCAGTATTTT.

This clone was seen a handful of times. The chain links TRBV5-6 to TRBJ1-1, with D possibly matching TRBD1 (6 bases). CDR1 is SGHDT, CDR2 YYEEEE, per germline. The CDR3 totals 13 residues. Deletions cut 0 bases from V and 8 bases from J, with 11 bases between. The CDR3 loop reads CASSLGRGLEAFF. CDR3 in DNA: TGTGCCAGCAGCTTGGGCAGGGGATTAGAAGCTTTCTTT.

V usage is TRBV7-2 and J usage is TRBJ2-7, with 10 bases lining up with TRBD2. V gave up 6 bases and J gave up 1 base; unmatched junction bases: 6. Germline CDR1 is SGHTA and CDR2 is FQGNSA. The CDR3 extends over 15 amino acids. The CDR3 DNA reads TGTGCCAGCAGGTCCCTAGCGGGGGCGTCCTACGAGCAGTACTTC. This gives the protein CASRSLAGASYEQYF. The full variable domain, its missing parts supplied by reference TRBV7-2 and TRBJ2-7, is GAGVSQSPSNKVTEKGKDVELRCDPISGHTALYWYRQSLGQGLEFLIYFQGNSAPDKSGLPSDRFSAERTGGSVSTLTIQRTQQEDSAVYLCASRSLAGASYEQYFGPGTRLTVT.

This clone was observed once. The chain recombines TRBV28 with TRBJ1-2, with D hard to call. CDR1 MDHEN and CDR2 SYDVKM come from the germline V gene. This CDR3 contains 14 residues. Deletions cut 2 bases from V and 8 bases from J, with 15 bases between. The CDR3 region has the DNA TGTGCCAGCAGTTTACAGGCGCTCTTTGAGGGCTACACCTTC. Its protein is CASSLQALFEGYTF.

There are a few counts of this clone. The chain links TRBV9 to TRBJ1-2; D is perhaps TRBD1 (5 bases). The CDR3 consists of 14 residues. Trimming took 3 bases from V and 5 from J, leaving 14 bases between them. CDR1 SGDLS and CDR2 YYNGEE come from the germline V gene. The CDR3 loop reads CASSEVRVGYGYTF. Written as DNA, the CDR3 is TGTGCCAGCAGCGAGGTCAGGGTGGGGTATGGCTACACCTTC.

CDR3 protein: CASSSTGYQETQYF. The CDR3 DNA follows: TGTGCCAGCAGCTCAACAGGGTATCAGGAGACCCAGTACTTC. V is TRBV7-9 and J is TRBJ2-5, with D tentatively TRBD1 (6 bases). Germline V CDR1 and CDR2: SEHNR, FQNEAQ (reference sequence). The V gene lost 4 bases and the J gene lost 5 bases, with 14 bases spanning the gap. The CDR3 spans 14 residues.

This chain uses TRBV19 with TRBJ1-3, with D possibly matching TRBD1 (6 bases). The CDR3 consists of 14 residues. The germline V gene has CDR1 LNHDA and CDR2 SQIVND (reference sequence). V gave up 3 bases and J gave up 2 bases, with 8 bases separating them. The CDR3 is CASSIPGAGNTIYF. CDR3 nucleotides: TGTGCCAGTAGTATTCCAGGGGCTGGAAACACCATATATTTT.

DNA for the CDR3: TGTGCCTGGGGACAGGGGGCGGGCACTGAAGCTTTCTTT. It yields the protein CAWGQGAGTEAFF. The V gene is TRBV30, the J gene TRBJ1-1; 11 bases agree with TRBD1. Germline CDR1 reads GTSNPN; CDR2 reads SVGIG (reference sequence). CDR3 length equals 13 residues. Trimming took 5 bases from V and 4 from J; bases not matched to a gene: 3.

V gene TRBV27 combines with J gene TRBJ2-7, with 7 bases identical to TRBD2. CDR3 length: 17 residues. Germline V CDR1 and CDR2: MNHEY, SMNVEV (reference sequence). After removal of 5 bases from V and 2 bases from J, the junction contained 15 bases not matched to a gene. The CDR3 is CASSPQEDWRGTYEQYF. The CDR3 region has the DNA TGTGCCAGCAGTCCCCAGGAAGATTGGCGGGGGACCTACGAGCAGTACTTC.

This clone was recorded a few times. The rearrangement links TRBV19 to TRBJ2-1; D possibly corresponds to TRBD2 (6 bases). Germline CDR1 LNHDA, CDR2 SQIVND (reference sequence). This CDR3 is built from 12 residues. V lost 4 bases and J 6 bases, leaving 7 bases between the germline ends. CDR3 amino acids: CASSTLANEQFF. DNA for the CDR3: TGTGCCAGTAGTACACTAGCCAATGAGCAGTTCTTC. Drawing the rest from reference TRBV19 and TRBJ2-1, the complete variable domain is DGGITQSPKYLFRKEGQNVTLSCEQNLNHDAMYWYRQDPGQGLRLIYYSQIVNDFQKGDIAEGYSVSREKKESFPLTVTSAQKNPTAFYLCASSTLANEQFFGPGTRLTVL.

The V call is TRBV5-1, the J call TRBJ2-5; 9 bases agree with TRBD2. In germline, CDR1 is SGHRS, CDR2 YFSETQ. Trimming cost V 0 bases and J 5 bases; bases outside gene matches: 5. This CDR3 region has 15 residues. CDR3 protein: CASSLVAGAQETQYF. CDR3 nucleotides: TGCGCCAGCAGCTTGGTAGCGGGGGCCCAGGAGACCCAGTACTTC.

The chain carries TRBV30 and TRBJ1-4, with 7 nucleotides matching TRBD1. The CDR3 consists of 15 residues. With 3 bases clipped from V and 4 bases from J, the junction kept 8 bases outside the gene matches. Germline V lookup: CDR1 GTSNPN, CDR2 SVGIG (reference sequence). The CDR3 DNA reads TGTGCCTGGAGGGCGAAACAGGGGTATAATGAAAAACTGTTTTTT. Translation gives CAWRAKQGYNEKLFF.

This sequence joins TRBV5-1 and TRBJ1-3; D ambiguous. Germline-derived CDR1 and CDR2 are SGHRS and YFSETQ. The CDR3 runs to 16 residues. V lost 2 bases and J lost 0, with 12 bases in between. The CDR3 DNA follows: TGCGCCAGCAGCTTAACCGAGGTGAACTCTGGAAACACCATATATTTT. Residues: CASSLTEVNSGNTIYF. Together with reference TRBV5-1 and TRBJ1-3, the CDR3 gives the full variable domain: KAGVTQTPRYLIKTRGQQVTLSCSPISGHRSVSWYQQTPGQGLQFLFEYFSETQRNKGNFPGRFSGRQFSNSRSEMNVSTLELGDSALYLCASSLTEVNSGNTIYFGEGSWLTVV.

This clone was seen only once. J is TRBJ2-7 and V is TRBV7-9; perhaps TRBD1 as D (6 bases). V was pared by 5 bases and J by 3 bases, with 17 bases between. The CDR3 loop spans 15 amino acids. Germline V CDR1 and CDR2: SEHNR, FQNEAQ (reference sequence). The CDR3 spells CASSPSGTNNYEQYF. The CDR3 bases are TGTGCCAGCAGCCCATCCGGGACAAATAACTACGAGCAGTACTTC. Looking up the rest from reference TRBV7-9 and TRBJ2-7 gives the full variable domain: DTGVSQNPRHKITKRGQNVTFRCDPISEHNRLYWYRQTLGQGPEFLTYFQNEAQLEKSRLLSDRFSAERPKGSFSTLEIQRTEQGDSAMYLCASSPSGTNNYEQYFGPGTRLTVT.

The chain couples TRBV7-2 to TRBJ2-1; 9 positions agree with TRBD2. CDR1 and CDR2 from the germline V gene are SGHTA and FQGNSA. This CDR3 is 17 amino acids long. Germline trimming cut 1 base from V and 6 bases from J; bases unmatched to any gene: 10. The CDR3 DNA sequence: TGTGCCAGCAGCTTAGGCGGGAGGGGAGGGGCGACCAATGAGCAGTTCTTC. It specifies CASSLGGRGGATNEQFF.

The V call is TRBV30, the J call TRBJ2-1; TRBD2 agrees at 11 bases. There are 15 residues in the CDR3. Trimming took 2 bases from V and 9 from J; bases not matched to a gene: 9. The V gene's germline CDR1 is GTSNPN and CDR2 SVGIG (reference sequence). CDR3 in amino acids: CAWSTYRGLAVEQFF. CDR3 coding DNA: TGTGCCTGGAGTACTTACCGGGGACTAGCGGTTGAGCAGTTCTTC.

This rearrangement joins TRBV19 to TRBJ2-2; D possibly corresponds to TRBD1 (6 bases). This CDR3 has 14 amino acids. Between the trimmed V and J ends, which lost 3 bases and 7 bases, there was a span of 12 bases. Germline V CDR1 and CDR2: LNHDA, SQIVND (reference sequence). The CDR3 region has the DNA TGTGCCAGTAGTATCAGCTCCAGGGGCGGGGAGCTGTTTTTT. Amino acids: CASSISSRGGELFF.